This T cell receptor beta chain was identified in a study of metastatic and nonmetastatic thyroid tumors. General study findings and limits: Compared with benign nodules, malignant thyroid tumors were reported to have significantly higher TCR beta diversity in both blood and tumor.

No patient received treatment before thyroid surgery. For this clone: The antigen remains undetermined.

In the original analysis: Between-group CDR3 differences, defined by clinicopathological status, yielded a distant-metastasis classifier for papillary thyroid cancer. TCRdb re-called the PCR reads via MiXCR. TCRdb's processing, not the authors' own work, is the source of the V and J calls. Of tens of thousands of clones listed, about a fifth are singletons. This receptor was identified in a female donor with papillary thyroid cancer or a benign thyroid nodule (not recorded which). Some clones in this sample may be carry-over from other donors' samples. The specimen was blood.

In nucleotides, the CDR3 is TGCGCCAGCAGCCAAGACAGCATAGGAGGCTACGAGCAGTACGTC. Amino acids: CASSQDSIGGYEQYV. The gene calls are TRBV4-1 and TRBJ2-7; perhaps TRBD2 as D (5 bases). Trimming removed 0 bases at V and 3 bases at J, with 12 bases between. The CDR3 runs 15 residues. Germline CDR1 reads MGHRA; CDR2 reads YSYEKL.